Presented here are 3 T cell receptor beta chains from one specimen sequenced in a study of cytomegalovirus exposure and HLA in healthy donors. With 60 Vbeta and 13 Jbeta primers, the PCR was carried out. The assay was immunoSEQ multiplex PCR, and TCRdb's table has in-frame clones only and misses some. Here the sample spans 150,000 to 200,000 clones, about 85% being singletons. The sequenced sample consisted of PBMCs. These receptors were collected from a man aged 18 to 35 in good health and CMV-seropositive.

V is TRBV6-5 and J is TRBJ1-5, with D possibly being TRBD1 (5 bases). Germline V gene sequence: CDR1 MNHEY, CDR2 SVGAGI. This CDR3 has 14 amino acids. With 5 bases removed from V and 6 bases from J, the gap between germline ends came to 14 bases. CDR3 sequence (DNA): TGTGCCAGCAGTGAAGAGCAGGGCCCTCAGCCCCAGCATTTT. Its protein product is CASSEEQGPQPQHF.

The J gene is TRBJ2-7, the V gene TRBV11-2; TRBD1 is a possible D gene (5 bases). With 3 bases removed from V and 0 bases from J, the gap between germline ends came to 9 bases. CDR3 length equals 14 residues. Germline V lookup: CDR1 SGHAT, CDR2 FQNNGV. In nucleotides, the CDR3 is TGTGCCAGCAGCTTTCCCCAGGGCTCCTACGAGCAGTACTTC. It encodes CASSFPQGSYEQYF.

This clone was found once. This rearrangement joins TRBV4-2 to TRBJ2-5; 11 bases match TRBD2. The CDR3 runs to 16 residues. Trimming cost V 1 base and J 4 bases; bases outside gene matches: 5. Germline values: CDR1 LGHNA, CDR2 YNFKEQ. This CDR3 reads CASSQVAGGFGETQYF. DNA of the CDR3: TGTGCCAGCAGCCAAGTAGCGGGGGGGTTTGGAGAGACCCAGTACTTC.